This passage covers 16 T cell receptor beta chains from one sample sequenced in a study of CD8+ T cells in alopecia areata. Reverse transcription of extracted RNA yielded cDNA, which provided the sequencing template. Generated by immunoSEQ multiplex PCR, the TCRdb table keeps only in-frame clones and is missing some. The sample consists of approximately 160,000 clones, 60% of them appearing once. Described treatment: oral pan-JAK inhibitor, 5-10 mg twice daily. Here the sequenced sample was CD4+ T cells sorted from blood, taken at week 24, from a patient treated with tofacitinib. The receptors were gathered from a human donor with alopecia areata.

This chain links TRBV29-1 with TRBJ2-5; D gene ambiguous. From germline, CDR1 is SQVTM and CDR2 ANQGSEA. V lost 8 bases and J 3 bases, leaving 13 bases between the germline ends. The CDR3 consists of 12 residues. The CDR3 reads CSCGSAEETQYF. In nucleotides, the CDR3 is TGCAGCTGTGGCTCGGCGGAAGAGACCCAGTACTTC.

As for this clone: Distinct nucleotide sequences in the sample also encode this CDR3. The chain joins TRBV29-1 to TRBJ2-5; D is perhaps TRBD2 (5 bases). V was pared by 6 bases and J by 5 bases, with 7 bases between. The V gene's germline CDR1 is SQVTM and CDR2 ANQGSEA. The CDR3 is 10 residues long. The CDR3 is CSVQRETQYF. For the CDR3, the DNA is TGCAGCGTCCAGCGGGAGACCCAGTACTTC.

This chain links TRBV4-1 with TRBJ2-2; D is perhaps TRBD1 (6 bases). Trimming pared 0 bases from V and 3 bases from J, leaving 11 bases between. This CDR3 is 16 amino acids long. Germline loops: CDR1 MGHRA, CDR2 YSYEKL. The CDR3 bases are TGCGCCAGCAGCCAAGAACAGGGAGTTTACACCGGGGAGCTGTTTTTT. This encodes CASSQEQGVYTGELFF.

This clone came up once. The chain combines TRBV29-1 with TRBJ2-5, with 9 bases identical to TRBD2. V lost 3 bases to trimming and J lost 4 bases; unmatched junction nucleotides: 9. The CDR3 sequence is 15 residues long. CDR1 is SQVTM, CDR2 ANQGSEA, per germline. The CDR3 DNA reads TGCAGCGTTGACTCGCGGGGGGGCCTGGTAGAGACCCAGTACTTC. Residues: CSVDSRGGLVETQYF.

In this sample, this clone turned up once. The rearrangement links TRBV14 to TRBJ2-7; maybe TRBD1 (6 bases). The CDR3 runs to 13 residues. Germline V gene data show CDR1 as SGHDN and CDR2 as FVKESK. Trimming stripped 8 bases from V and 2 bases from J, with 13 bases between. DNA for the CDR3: TGTGCCAGCGGGTCACAGGGACCCTACGAGCAGTACTTC. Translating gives CASGSQGPYEQYF.

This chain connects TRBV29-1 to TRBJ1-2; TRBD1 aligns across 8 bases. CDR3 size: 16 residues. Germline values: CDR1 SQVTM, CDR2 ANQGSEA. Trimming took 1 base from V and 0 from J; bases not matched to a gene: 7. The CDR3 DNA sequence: TGCAGCGTTGAAGGGGGACAGGAGGCCCCTAACTATGGCTACACCTTC. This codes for CSVEGGQEAPNYGYTF. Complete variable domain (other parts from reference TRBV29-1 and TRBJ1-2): SAVISQKPSRDICQRGTSLTIQCQVDSQVTMMFWYRQQPGQSLTLIATANQGSEATYESGFVIDKFPISRPNLTFSTLTVSNMSPEDSSIYLCSVEGGQEAPNYGYTFGSGTRLTVV.

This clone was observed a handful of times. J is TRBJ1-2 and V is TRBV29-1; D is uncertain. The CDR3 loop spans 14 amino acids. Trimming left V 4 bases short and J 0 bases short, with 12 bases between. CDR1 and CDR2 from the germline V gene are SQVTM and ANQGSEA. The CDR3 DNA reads TGCAGCGTTGTAGTCGGCCCTCCTAACTATGGCTACACCTTC. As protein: CSVVVGPPNYGYTF.

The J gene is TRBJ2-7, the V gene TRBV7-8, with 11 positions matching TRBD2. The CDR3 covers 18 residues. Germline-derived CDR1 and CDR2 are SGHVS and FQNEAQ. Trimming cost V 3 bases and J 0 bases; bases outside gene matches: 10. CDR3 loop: CASSLESGTSGSSYEQYF. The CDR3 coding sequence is TGTGCCAGCAGCTTGGAATCCGGGACTAGCGGTTCCTCCTACGAGCAGTACTTC.

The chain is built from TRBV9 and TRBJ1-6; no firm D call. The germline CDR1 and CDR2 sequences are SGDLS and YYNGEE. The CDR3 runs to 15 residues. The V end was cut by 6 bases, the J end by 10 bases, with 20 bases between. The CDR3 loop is CASTLPMGARSPLHF. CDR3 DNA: TGTGCCAGCACCCTCCCGATGGGAGCGAGATCACCCCTCCACTTT.

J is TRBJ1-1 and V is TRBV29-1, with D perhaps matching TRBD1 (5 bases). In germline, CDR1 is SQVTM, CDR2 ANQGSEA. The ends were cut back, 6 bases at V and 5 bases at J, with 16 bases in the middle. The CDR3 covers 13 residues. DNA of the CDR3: TGCAGCGTAGTCAGGGTAGCAGGGACTGAAGCTTTCTTT. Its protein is CSVVRVAGTEAFF.

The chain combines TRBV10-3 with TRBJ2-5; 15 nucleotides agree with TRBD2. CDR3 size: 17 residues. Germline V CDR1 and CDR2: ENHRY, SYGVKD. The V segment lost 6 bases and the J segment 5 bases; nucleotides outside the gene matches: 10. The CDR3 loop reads CAISGTSGGPLGETQYF. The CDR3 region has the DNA TGTGCCATCAGCGGGACTAGCGGGGGGCCGCTTGGTGAGACCCAGTACTTC.

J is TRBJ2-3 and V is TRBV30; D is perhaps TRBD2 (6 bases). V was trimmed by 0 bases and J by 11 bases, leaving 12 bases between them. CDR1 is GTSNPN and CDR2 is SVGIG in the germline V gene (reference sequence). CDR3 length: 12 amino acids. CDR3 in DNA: TGTGCCTGGAGTGTACAAAGCGGGTTGCAGTATTTT. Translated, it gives CAWSVQSGLQYF.

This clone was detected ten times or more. DNA of the CDR3: TGCAGCGCCCAGTCTGGGGCCAACGTCCTGACTTTC. This gives the protein CSAQSGANVLTF. The chain has TRBV29-1 and TRBJ2-6, with D hard to call. This CDR3 has 12 residues. Looked up from germline, CDR1 is SQVTM and CDR2 is ANQGSEA. V lost 7 bases and J 1 base, leaving 5 bases between the germline ends.

This chain's CDR3 is CASSLSDRGNVNEQFF. DNA of the CDR3: TGTGCCAGCAGCTTATCCGACAGGGGGAATGTCAATGAGCAGTTCTTC. The genes are TRBV7-9 and TRBJ2-1, with TRBD1 identical over 9 bases. The CDR3 is 16 residues long. Germline-derived CDR1 and CDR2 are SEHNR and FQNEAQ (reference sequence). V lost 2 bases and J lost 6; bases outside the gene matches: 8.

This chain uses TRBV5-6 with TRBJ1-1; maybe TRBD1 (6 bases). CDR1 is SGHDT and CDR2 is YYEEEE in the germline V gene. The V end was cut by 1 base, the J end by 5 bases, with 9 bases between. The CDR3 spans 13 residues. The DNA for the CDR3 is TGTGCCAGCAGCTTGATGCAGGGGACTGAAGCTTTCTTT. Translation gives CASSLMQGTEAFF. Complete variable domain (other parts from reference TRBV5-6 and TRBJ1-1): DAGVTQSPTHLIKTRGQQVTLRCSPKSGHDTVSWYQQALGQGPQFIFQYYEEEERQRGNFPDRFSGHQFPNYSSELNVNALLLGDSALYLCASSLMQGTEAFFGQGTRLTVV.

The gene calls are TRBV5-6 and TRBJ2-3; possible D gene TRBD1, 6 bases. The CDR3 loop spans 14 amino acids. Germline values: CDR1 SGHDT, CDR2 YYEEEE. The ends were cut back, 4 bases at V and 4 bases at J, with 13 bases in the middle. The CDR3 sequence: CASSLDSWPDTQYF. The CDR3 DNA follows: TGTGCCAGCAGCCTGGACAGCTGGCCAGATACGCAGTATTTT.